Each of the 14 T cell receptor beta chains below was sequenced from the same sample in a study of chemoradiotherapy in HPV16-positive cancers. Profiled with immunoSEQ multiplex PCR; TCRdb holds only in-frame clones, not every one. The sample has tens of thousands of clones; approximately 84% are singletons. The source material was blood, sampled from a patient who underwent chemoradiotherapy. These receptors originate from a human donor with HPV-associated anogenital cancer.

V and J are TRBV4-2 and TRBJ2-7; D remains unclear. The CDR3 contains 14 residues. The germline V gene has CDR1 LGHNA and CDR2 YNFKEQ. The ends were cut back, 0 bases at V and 2 bases at J, with 8 bases in the middle. The CDR3 DNA sequence: TGTGCCAGCAGCCAAGAAACGAGTACCTACGAGCAGTACTTC. Amino acids: CASSQETSTYEQYF.

This clone appeared a single time. The chain has TRBV5-1 and TRBJ2-7, with D uncertain. CDR3 length: 14 residues. V shed 4 bases and J shed 0 bases, with 11 bases lying between them. CDR1 and CDR2 (germline): SGHRS, YFSETQ. CDR3 nucleotides: TGCGCCAGCAGCGCAGGTTCAACCTCCTACGAGCAGTACTTC. Its protein product is CASSAGSTSYEQYF. Together with reference TRBV5-1 and TRBJ2-7, the CDR3 gives the full variable domain: KAGVTQTPRYLIKTRGQQVTLSCSPISGHRSVSWYQQTPGQGLQFLFEYFSETQRNKGNFPGRFSGRQFSNSRSEMNVSTLELGDSALYLCASSAGSTSYEQYFGPGTRLTVT.

This clone was seen a few times. This chain connects TRBV27 to TRBJ1-2, with a weak D call TRBD1 (6 bases). The CDR3 is 15 residues long. Trimming took 5 bases from V and 2 from J, leaving 15 bases between them. Germline V gene lookup returns CDR1 MNHEY and CDR2 SMNVEV (reference sequence). The CDR3 reads CASSPLGQPNYGYTF. CDR3 bases: TGTGCCAGCAGTCCCTTAGGACAGCCAAACTATGGCTACACCTTC.

The chain links TRBV4-3 to TRBJ1-6; 10 positions match TRBD1. V shed 2 bases and J 7 bases; nucleotides not matched to a gene: 5. Germline V gene sequence: CDR1 LGHNA, CDR2 YSLEER. This CDR3 region has 16 residues. In DNA form, the CDR3 reads TGCGCCAGCAGCCAAACCTCGACAGGGGGCAATTCACCCCTCCACTTT. Protein product: CASSQTSTGGNSPLHF.

The chain recombines TRBV4-3 with TRBJ1-2, with D possibly matching TRBD1 (5 bases). Germline V gene data show CDR1 as LGHNA and CDR2 as YSLEER. V lost 1 base to trimming and J lost 6 bases, with 9 bases between them. This CDR3 comprises 13 residues. This CDR3 reads CASSQGRGNGYTF. The CDR3 region has the DNA TGCGCCAGCAGCCAAGGGAGGGGTAATGGCTACACCTTC.

The CDR3 region has the DNA TGTGCCAGTAGTATGCCAGGGCATCAGCCCCAGCATTTT. Amino acids: CASSMPGHQPQHF. The chain carries TRBV19 and TRBJ1-5; possibly TRBD1 for D (5 bases). The germline V gene encodes CDR1 LNHDA and CDR2 SQIVND (reference sequence). The CDR3 is made up of 13 amino acids. Trimming stripped 3 bases from V and 5 bases from J, with 8 bases between. The full variable domain, its missing parts supplied by reference TRBV19 and TRBJ1-5, is DGGITQSPKYLFRKEGQNVTLSCEQNLNHDAMYWYRQDPGQGLRLIYYSQIVNDFQKGDIAEGYSVSREKKESFPLTVTSAQKNPTAFYLCASSMPGHQPQHFGDGTRLSIL.

This sequence joins TRBV29-1 and TRBJ2-7; TRBD2 might be the D (6 bases). The V and J ends lost 4 bases and 0 bases respectively, with 10 bases between them. The CDR3 runs 13 residues. Germline V gene data show CDR1 as SQVTM and CDR2 as ANQGSEA. CDR3 protein: CSVVDGSSYEQYF. In DNA, the CDR3 is TGCAGCGTTGTAGACGGGAGCTCCTACGAGCAGTACTTC.

The chain joins TRBV18 to TRBJ2-7, with TRBD2 as a possible D gene (7 bases). There are 17 residues in the CDR3. Between the trimmed V and J ends, which lost 3 bases and 3 bases, there was a span of 21 bases. CDR1 and CDR2 from the germline V gene are KGHSH and LQKENI. The CDR3 DNA is TGTGCCAGCTCACCCCAGGGGCGAGCGGGACGTTACTACGAGCAGTACTTC. It is translated as CASSPQGRAGRYYEQYF.

V is TRBV11-3 and J is TRBJ2-7; 7 bases map to TRBD2. CDR1 is SGHNT and CDR2 is YENEEA in the germline V gene. Trimming at V came to 0 bases and at J to 1 base, leaving 6 bases not matched to a gene. The CDR3 is made up of 16 amino acids. DNA for the CDR3: TGTGCCAGCAGCTTAGAAATGGGCGGGGGATCCTACGAGCAGTACTTC. It encodes CASSLEMGGGSYEQYF.

The chain couples TRBV4-2 to TRBJ1-5; possible D gene TRBD1, 6 bases. V lost 4 bases and J 3 bases, leaving 19 bases between the germline ends. The CDR3 is made up of 17 amino acids. Germline CDR1 reads LGHNA; CDR2 reads YNFKEQ. Written as DNA, the CDR3 is TGTGCCAGCAGCCCACCTTACCAGGACAGCCCCAATCAGCCCCAGCATTTT. Encoded protein: CASSPPYQDSPNQPQHF.

This clone was found a few times. The V gene is TRBV6-4, the J gene TRBJ2-3; possibly TRBD1 for D (5 bases). The CDR3 is 16 amino acids. V lost 3 bases, J lost 0 bases, and 13 bases lay in between. Germline CDR1 MRHNA, CDR2 SNTAGT. In nucleotides, the CDR3 is TGTGCCAGCAGTGAAAGGGGCATCTCTAGCACAGATACGCAGTATTTT. Translation gives CASSERGISSTDTQYF.

This chain connects TRBV19 to TRBJ1-4; perhaps TRBD1 as D (6 bases). There are 17 residues in the CDR3. Trimming left V 4 bases short and J 5 bases short, with 20 bases between. Germline loops: CDR1 LNHDA, CDR2 SQIVND (reference sequence). CDR3 bases: TGTGCCAGTAGTAAATCTCTAAACAGGGCAAAGAATGAAAAACTGTTTTTT. Its protein is CASSKSLNRAKNEKLFF. The whole variable domain, filled in from reference TRBV19 and TRBJ1-4, reads DGGITQSPKYLFRKEGQNVTLSCEQNLNHDAMYWYRQDPGQGLRLIYYSQIVNDFQKGDIAEGYSVSREKKESFPLTVTSAQKNPTAFYLCASSKSLNRAKNEKLFFGSGTQLSVL.

The chain combines TRBV5-1 with TRBJ2-2; D remains ambiguous. CDR1 and CDR2 (germline): SGHRS, YFSETQ. V shed 6 bases and J shed 2 bases, with 8 bases lying between them. This CDR3 contains 13 residues. CDR3 protein: CASNRDNTGELFF. CDR3 DNA sequence: TGCGCCAGCAACCGAGACAACACCGGGGAGCTGTTTTTT.

V and J are TRBV9 and TRBJ1-2, with unresolved D. Per the germline V gene, CDR1 is SGDLS and CDR2 is YYNGEE. V lost 0 bases to trimming and J lost 5 bases, with 11 bases between them. There are 14 residues in the CDR3. The CDR3 region has the DNA TGTGCCAGCAGCGTAGGAGGGTCGGGGTATGGCTACACCTTC. As protein: CASSVGGSGYGYTF.